This is a list of T cell receptor beta chains from one sample in a study of T cell clonotyping in hematopoietic cell transplantation. Profiled with immunoSEQ multiplex PCR; TCRdb holds only in-frame clones, not every one. The sample has roughly 29,000 clones; 90% to 95% are singletons. The material was PBMCs, obtained 100 days after allogeneic stem cell transplant. The source of these receptors is a female patient between 50 and 59 years old who had an allogeneic stem cell transplant from a related donor, so the T cells may come from the graft donor. Some clones in this sample may be carry-over from other donors' samples. CDR3s include the opening cysteine and the closing phenylalanine or tryptophan. The D gene is left open where the match is weak. Only part of the rows carry a size: once, few, many, or a class if the clone is expanded.

v_gene: TRBV14; j_gene: TRBJ1-6; abundance: NA; d_gene: NA; CDR3aa: CATNRGGYNSPLHF; CDR3nt: TGTGCCACCAACCGCGGGGGATATAATTCACCCCTCCACTTT
v_gene: TRBV7-3; j_gene: TRBJ2-3; abundance: NA; d_gene: TRBD2; CDR3aa: CASSPGTSGGTQYF; CDR3nt: TGTGCCAGCAGCCCCGGGACTAGCGGGGGGACGCAGTATTTT
v_gene: TRBV2; j_gene: TRBJ2-1; abundance: NA; d_gene: TRBD2; CDR3aa: CAGVDGASGDNEQFF; CDR3nt: TGTGCCGGGGTTGATGGGGCTAGCGGGGACAATGAGCAGTTCTTC
v_gene: TRBV30; j_gene: TRBJ2-5; abundance: once; d_gene: TRBD1; CDR3aa: CAWSITGVRETQYF; CDR3nt: TGTGCCTGGAGTATTACAGGGGTTCGGGAGACCCAGTACTTC
v_gene: TRBV7-6; j_gene: TRBJ2-3; abundance: NA; d_gene: TRBD2; CDR3aa: CASSGTSGGAADTQYF; CDR3nt: TGTGCCAGCAGCGGAACTAGCGGGGGGGCGGCAGATACGCAGTATTTT
v_gene: TRBV30; j_gene: TRBJ1-1; abundance: NA; d_gene: NA; CDR3aa: CAWSVQYTEAFF; CDR3nt: TGTGCCTGGAGTGTACAGTACACTGAAGCTTTCTTT
v_gene: TRBV2; j_gene: TRBJ2-5; abundance: NA; d_gene: NA; CDR3aa: CASSTTGLRGETQYF; CDR3nt: TGTGCCAGCAGCACCACAGGCCTGAGGGGAGAGACCCAGTACTTC
v_gene: TRBV2; j_gene: TRBJ2-2; abundance: NA; d_gene: NA; CDR3aa: CASNALITGELFF; CDR3nt: TGTGCCAGCAATGCGTTAATCACCGGGGAGCTGTTTTTT
v_gene: TRBV25-1; j_gene: TRBJ2-1; abundance: NA; d_gene: TRBD2; CDR3aa: CASSLAGSYNEQFF; CDR3nt: TGTGCCAGCAGCCTAGCGGGGTCCTACAATGAGCAGTTCTTC
v_gene: TRBV4-1; j_gene: TRBJ1-2; abundance: once; d_gene: NA; CDR3aa: CASSQDRKGSPFYGYTF; CDR3nt: TGCGCCAGCAGCCAAGATCGGAAGGGATCTCCCTTCTATGGCTACACCTTC
v_gene: TRBV19; j_gene: TRBJ1-5; abundance: few; d_gene: TRBD1; CDR3aa: CASSTGTGGSRPQHF; CDR3nt: TGTGCCAGTAGTACGGGGACAGGGGGGAGTCGGCCCCAGCATTTT
v_gene: TRBV30; j_gene: TRBJ1-5; abundance: once; d_gene: NA; CDR3aa: CAWSDNEGPQHF; CDR3nt: TGTGCCTGGAGTGACAATGAGGGGCCCCAGCATTTT
v_gene: TRBV7-9; j_gene: TRBJ1-1; abundance: NA; d_gene: NA; CDR3aa: CASSRSGRNTEAFF; CDR3nt: TGTGCCAGCAGCCGCTCCGGGCGCAACACTGAAGCTTTCTTT
v_gene: TRBV19; j_gene: TRBJ2-4; abundance: NA; d_gene: NA; CDR3aa: CASSIRWGVAKNIQYF; CDR3nt: TGTGCCAGTAGTATAAGGTGGGGGGTAGCCAAAAACATTCAGTACTTC
v_gene: TRBV13; j_gene: TRBJ2-7; abundance: NA; d_gene: NA; CDR3aa: CASSLGAEGYEQYF; CDR3nt: TGTGCCAGCAGCTTAGGGGCGGAAGGGTACGAGCAGTACTTC
v_gene: TRBV7-2; j_gene: TRBJ2-7; abundance: NA; d_gene: NA; CDR3aa: CASSLAGSTYEQYF; CDR3nt: TGTGCCAGCAGCTTAGCGGGCAGCACCTACGAGCAGTACTTC
v_gene: TRBV10-3; j_gene: TRBJ1-6; abundance: NA; d_gene: NA; CDR3aa: CAISITDNNSPLHF; CDR3nt: TGTGCCATCAGTATTACGGATAATAATTCACCCCTCCACTTT
v_gene: TRBV5-1; j_gene: TRBJ2-7; abundance: NA; d_gene: NA; CDR3aa: CASSGLNSFYEQYF; CDR3nt: TGCGCCAGCAGCGGACTCAATTCGTTCTACGAGCAGTACTTC
v_gene: TRBV2; j_gene: TRBJ1-2; abundance: NA; d_gene: NA; CDR3aa: CASSRLLIYGYTF; CDR3nt: TGTGCCAGCAGTCGACTTCTAATTTATGGCTACACCTTC
v_gene: TRBV10-3; j_gene: TRBJ2-7; abundance: NA; d_gene: NA; CDR3aa: CAISESKGFYEQYF; CDR3nt: TGTGCCATCAGTGAGTCTAAGGGTTTCTACGAGCAGTACTTC